This T cell receptor (beta chain) was retrieved from a study of CDR3 diversity in severe acne (dated by TCRdb to about 2019). The CDR3 covers 22 residues, taking in both the cysteine and the phenylalanine. Of all the DNA, just the CDR3 is kept, 66 bases in frame from base 1. CDR1 and CDR2, per the germline V gene, are MNHEY and SVGAGI. V loses 4 bases, J loses 1 base, and the germline ends lie 29 bases apart. Library prep was done by PCR. The sequencing machine was an Illumina HiSeq 2000. The raw public data were reprocessed by TCRdb itself: fastp quality trimming at Q25, MiXCR clonotype calling, in-frame beta chains only. Rows merge per CDR3 protein into single entries with the most common DNA and genes. The sample contains more than 85,000 distinct CDR3 sequences, approximately 52% of them found a single time. The ten largest clones capture around 10% of the sample. In this sample, this clonotype turned up a few times. It lacks a known antigen. No quality values exist for individual bases; no much larger clone is one base distant.

The sequencing sample was made of blood. The chain couples TRBV6-5 to TRBJ2-6; matching of 7 bases hints at TRBD1 as the D gene. This TCR was recovered from a male donor in good health, serving as a control. The CDR3 reads as follows: CASSSHVGGPRTGRSGANVLTF. The DNA is TGTGCCAGCAGTTCTCACGTTGGAGGGCCGCGGACAGGCAGATCTGGGGCCAACGTCCTGACTTTC.